This is a list of T cell receptor beta chains from one sample in a study of cytomegalovirus exposure and HLA in healthy donors. The repertoire was sequenced with immunoSEQ multiplex PCR; TCRdb's copy has only in-frame clones and lacks some. Among around 95,000 clones listed, less than 85% were seen once. The sample was PBMCs. Source of these receptors: a male donor in good health and CMV-seronegative. CDR3s include the opening cysteine and the closing phenylalanine or tryptophan. A D gene is named only where the DNA matches it firmly. Some rows mark clone size as missing; the rest say once, few, many or name a class of expanded clone.

len | j_gene | d_gene | v_gene | abundance | CDR3aa | CDR3nt
12 | TRBJ2-7 | - | TRBV30 | once | CAWIRDGNEQYF | TGTGCCTGGATCCGCGACGGGAACGAGCAGTACTTC
15 | TRBJ2-7 | TRBD2 | TRBV4-3 | - | CASSQRLAGGDEQYF | TGCGCCAGCAGCCAGCGACTAGCGGGAGGGGACGAGCAGTACTTC
12 | TRBJ2-7 | - | TRBV30 | few | CAWSRTSYEQYF | TGTGCCTGGAGTCGGACATCCTACGAGCAGTACTTC
15 | TRBJ2-2 | - | TRBV5-1 | - | CASSPTRLGTGELFF | TGCGCCAGCAGCCCAACACGTCTCGGGACCGGGGAGCTGTTTTTT
13 | TRBJ2-7 | TRBD1 | TRBV15 | - | CATSRGQFYEQYF | TGTGCCACCAGCAGGGGACAGTTCTACGAGCAGTACTTC
16 | TRBJ1-4 | - | TRBV27 | - | CASSLGGDLANEKLFF | TGTGCCAGCAGTTTAGGGGGGGATTTAGCTAATGAAAAACTGTTTTTT
14 | TRBJ2-5 | TRBD1 | TRBV5-1 | - | CASSTGTAQETQYF | TGCGCCAGCAGCACCGGGACAGCCCAAGAGACCCAGTACTTC
12 | TRBJ2-5 | TRBD1 | TRBV2 | - | CASRDRVETQYF | TGTGCCAGCAGAGACAGGGTTGAGACCCAGTACTTC
14 | TRBJ2-5 | - | TRBV11-2 | - | CASSRPGSVGTQYF | TGTGCCAGCAGCAGGCCAGGATCCGTCGGAACCCAGTACTTC
15 | TRBJ1-3 | - | TRBV7-2 | many | CASSSLPSSGNTIYF | TGTGCCAGCAGCTCTCTACCTAGCTCTGGAAACACCATATATTTT
15 | TRBJ2-7 | TRBD1 | TRBV9 | once | CASSTGQGTSCEQYF | TGTGCCAGCAGCACGGGACAGGGGACCTCTTGTGAGCAGTACTTC
14 | TRBJ2-7 | TRBD2 | TRBV10-3 | - | CAIRPGLAIYEQYF | TGTGCCATCAGACCGGGACTAGCGATTTACGAGCAGTACTTC
14 | TRBJ1-2 | TRBD1 | TRBV5-4 | - | CASSLSQGADGYTF | TGTGCCAGCAGCTTATCCCAGGGGGCGGATGGCTACACCTTC
14 | TRBJ2-7 | - | TRBV9 | - | CASSVDADSYEQYF | TGTGCCAGCAGCGTAGATGCAGATTCCTACGAGCAGTACTTC
17 | TRBJ2-5 | TRBD1 | TRBV5-6 | - | CASSLDGQGWGYETQYF | TGTGCCAGCAGCTTGGACGGACAGGGGTGGGGTTATGAGACCCAGTACTTC
13 | TRBJ1-2 | TRBD1 | TRBV7-9 | once | CASRQGADDGYTF | TGTGCCAGTCGACAGGGGGCTGACGATGGCTACACCTTC
14 | TRBJ2-1 | - | TRBV29-1 | - | CSVTWGGFYNEQFF | TGCAGCGTCACATGGGGCGGCTTCTACAATGAGCAGTTCTTC
15 | TRBJ2-3 | TRBD2 | TRBV5-1 | - | CASSLTSGRTDTQYF | TGCGCCAGCAGCCTGACTAGCGGGAGGACAGATACGCAGTATTTT
15 | TRBJ2-2 | TRBD2 | TRBV6-6 | - | CASSRTSGFTGELFF | TGTGCCAGCAGTAGGACTAGCGGATTCACCGGGGAGCTGTTTTTT
14 | TRBJ2-1 | TRBD1 | TRBV6-5 | few | CASRGTGGKNEQFF | TGTGCCAGCAGGGGGACAGGGGGTAAGAATGAGCAGTTCTTC
14 | TRBJ2-7 | - | TRBV30 | few | CAWSVLREPYEQYF | TGTGCCTGGAGTGTTTTGAGGGAGCCCTACGAGCAGTACTTC
16 | TRBJ2-7 | TRBD2 | TRBV27 | - | CASSPPFRGRISEQYF | TGTGCCAGCAGTCCCCCGTTTCGCGGGAGGATCTCCGAGCAGTACTTC
13 | TRBJ2-7 | TRBD1 | TRBV2 | - | CAGAGQGSYEQYF | TGTGCCGGGGCAGGACAGGGTTCCTACGAGCAGTACTTC
14 | TRBJ1-2 | - | TRBV27 | - | CASSLASAAGGYTF | TGTGCCAGCAGTTTAGCAAGTGCGGCGGGTGGCTACACCTTC
13 | TRBJ1-1 | - | TRBV27 | few | CASSQRGTSEAFF | TGTGCCAGCAGCCAAAGGGGGACATCAGAAGCTTTCTTT
13 | TRBJ1-2 | TRBD1 | TRBV6-5 | - | CASSQQGVYGYTF | TGTGCCAGCAGTCAACAGGGGGTGTATGGCTACACCTTC
14 | TRBJ1-1 | TRBD1 | TRBV6-6 | few | CASSITGTANEAFF | TGTGCCAGCAGTATTACCGGGACAGCCAATGAAGCTTTCTTT
16 | TRBJ2-1 | TRBD1 | TRBV11-2 | - | CASKTLRGQAINEQFF | TGTGCCAGCAAGACCCTGAGAGGACAGGCTATAAATGAGCAGTTCTTC
13 | TRBJ2-5 | - | TRBV5-6 | - | CATNRAASETQYF | TGTGCCACTAACAGGGCCGCTTCAGAGACCCAGTACTTC
16 | TRBJ2-7 | TRBD2 | TRBV6-5 | - | CASSYPRGGDPYEQYF | TGTGCCAGCAGTTACCCTAGGGGAGGGGATCCCTACGAGCAGTACTTC
16 | TRBJ2-7 | - | TRBV21-1 | few | CASSKAHGGRTLEQYF | TGTGCCAGCAGCAAAGCGCATGGCGGGAGGACGCTCGAGCAGTACTTC
16 | TRBJ2-5 | TRBD2 | TRBV7-9 | - | CASSRLAGGLPETQYF | TGTGCCAGCAGCAGACTAGCGGGAGGACTTCCAGAGACCCAGTACTTC
14 | TRBJ2-3 | - | TRBV6-1 | - | CASRTARMTDTQYF | TGTGCCAGCCGGACAGCAAGAATGACAGATACGCAGTATTTT
13 | TRBJ1-1 | - | TRBV7-3 | once | CASSSAMNTEAFF | TGTGCCAGCAGTTCCGCGATGAACACTGAAGCTTTCTTT
14 | TRBJ1-3 | - | TRBV6-1 | - | CATWAQGSGNTIYF | TGTGCCACCTGGGCGCAGGGATCTGGAAACACCATATATTTT
13 | TRBJ2-5 | TRBD2 | TRBV5-4 | - | CASSSGGRETQYF | TGTGCCAGCAGCAGCGGGGGGCGGGAGACCCAGTACTTC